The next 5 T cell receptor beta chains were all read from a single sample in a study of regulatory T cells in long-lasting Graves disease. Time point defined: newly diagnosed GD, antithyroid drugs for less than 3 months. With RNA extracted from PBMCs as input, the TCR library was made. CDR3 regions were amplified by Arm-PCR using iRepertoire HTBI primers to build TCR beta libraries. TCRdb passed the multiplex PCR reads through MiXCR, listing each CDR3 protein once. Counted here are about 430,000 distinct CDR3 sequences, 15% occurring once; the ten biggest clones make up about 7.8%. This sample also belongs to another study, concerning T cells in Graves' hyperthyroidism and ophthalmopathy.

Sequencing used peripheral blood mononuclear cells (PBMCs), obtained at new diagnosis, from a patient treated with antithyroid drugs. The receptors were sampled from a woman between 40 and 50 years old with Graves disease.

This clonotype was seen ten or more times. The chain combines TRBV12-3 or TRBV12-4 with TRBJ2-6; D is unresolved. V lost 7 bases to trimming and J lost 0 bases, with 22 bases between them. There are 19 residues in the CDR3. The CDR3 region has the DNA TGTGCCAGCACCACCGAAAGGTGGCAGTCCTCCTCTGGGGCCAACGTCCTGACTTTC. Residues: CASTTERWQSSSGANVLTF.

The CDR3 loop reads CASSPTGEGGNQPQHF. The DNA of the CDR3 is TGTGCCAGCTCACCAACAGGAGAGGGCGGCAATCAGCCCCAGCATTTT. The chain combines TRBV18 with TRBJ1-5; D is possibly TRBD1 (5 bases). The CDR3 loop spans 16 amino acids. Germline values: CDR1 KGHSH, CDR2 LQKENI. V was shortened by 2 bases and J by 2 bases, with 13 bases between the two germline ends.

This clonotype has at least ten counts. V is TRBV19 and J is TRBJ2-2; 7 nucleotides agree with TRBD2. This CDR3 region has 16 residues. The V segment lost 3 bases and the J segment 5 bases; nucleotides outside the gene matches: 9. Germline V gene lookup returns CDR1 LNHDA and CDR2 SQIVND (reference sequence). The CDR3 region is CASSIWAGAGTGELFF. The CDR3, as DNA: TGTGCCAGTAGTATTTGGGCGGGAGCGGGAACCGGGGAGCTGTTTTTT.

Many counts were recorded for this clonotype. CDR3 sequence reads: CASSFETEREWGETQYF. For the CDR3, the DNA is TGTGCCAGCAGTTTCGAGACGGAGCGGGAGTGGGGAGAGACCCAGTACTTC. V gene TRBV12-3 or TRBV12-4 combines with J gene TRBJ2-5; the match to TRBD2 covers 8 bases. The V and J ends lost 3 bases and 4 bases, in that order; junction bases with no gene match: 13. The CDR3 loop spans 17 amino acids.

This chain links TRBV9 with TRBJ2-2; no definite D call. Germline V gene sequence: CDR1 SGDLS, CDR2 YYNGEE. The CDR3 runs to 12 residues. V was cut by 0 bases and J by 8 bases, with 5 bases left in between. CDR3 protein: CASSVEFGELFF. The CDR3 nucleotides are TGTGCCAGCAGCGTAGAGTTTGGGGAGCTGTTTTTT.